The T cell receptor beta chain described here comes from a study of breast tumors, draining lymph nodes, adjacent tissues. Study-level findings and limits: Luminal-like breast cancer showed significantly greater tumor-nontumor repertoire similarity than basal-like breast cancer did. Data fit most tumor T cells coming from lymph node, expanding in tumor. Compared with lymph nodes, tumors were less diverse; compared with nontumor tissue, more.

Trimming removed 3 bases at V and 0 bases at J, with 11 bases between. The CDR3 sequence is 15 residues long. The V gene's germline CDR1 is SGDLS and CDR2 YYNGEE. TCRdb fed the multiplex PCR reads into MiXCR, producing one record per CDR3 protein. The data show some 47,000 distinct CDR3 sequences, around 45% seen once. This clonotype was observed at least ten times. What it binds is not known. This clonotype was sampled from a female donor with breast cancer. Some clones in this sample may be carry-over from other donors' samples. V gene TRBV9 combines with J gene TRBJ2-3; no clear D. The source material was breast tumor tissue. The CDR3 nucleotides read TGTGCCAGCAGCGGGGGTGTTCAGAGCACAGATACGCAGTATTTT. This encodes CASSGGVQSTDTQYF. The whole variable domain, filled in from reference TRBV9 and TRBJ2-3, reads DSGVTQTPKHLITATGQRVTLRCSPRSGDLSVYWYQQSLDQGLQFLIQYYNGEERAKGNILERFSAQQFPDLHSELNLSSLELGDSALYFCASSGGVQSTDTQYFGPGTRLTVL.